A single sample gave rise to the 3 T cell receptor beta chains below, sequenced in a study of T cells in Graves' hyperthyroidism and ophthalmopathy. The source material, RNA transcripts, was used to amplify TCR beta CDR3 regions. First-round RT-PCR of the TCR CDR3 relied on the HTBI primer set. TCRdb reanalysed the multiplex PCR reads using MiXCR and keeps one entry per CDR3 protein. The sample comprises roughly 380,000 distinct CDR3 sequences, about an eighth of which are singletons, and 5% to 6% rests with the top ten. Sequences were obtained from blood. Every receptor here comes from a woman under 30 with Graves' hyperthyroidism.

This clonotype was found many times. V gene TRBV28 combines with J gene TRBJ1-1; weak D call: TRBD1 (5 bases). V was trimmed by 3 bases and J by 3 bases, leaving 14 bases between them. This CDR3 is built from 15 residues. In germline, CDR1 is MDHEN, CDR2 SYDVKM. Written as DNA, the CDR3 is TGTGCCAGCAGTTTTGGAGTCGGCAGGGACACTGAAGCTTTCTTT. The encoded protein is CASSFGVGRDTEAFF.

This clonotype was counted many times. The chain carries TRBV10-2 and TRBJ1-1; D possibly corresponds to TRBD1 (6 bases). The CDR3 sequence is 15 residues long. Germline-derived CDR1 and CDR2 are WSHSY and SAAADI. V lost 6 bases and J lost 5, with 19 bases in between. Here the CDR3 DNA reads TGCGCCAGCAGCAACGTACAGGGATTAGAGACTGAAGCTTTCTTT. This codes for CASSNVQGLETEAFF.

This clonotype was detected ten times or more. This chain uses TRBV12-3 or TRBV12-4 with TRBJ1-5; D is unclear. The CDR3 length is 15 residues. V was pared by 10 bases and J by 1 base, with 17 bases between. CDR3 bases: TGTGCCACCACGCCCGAGAGTTTGAGCAATCAGCCCCAGCATTTT. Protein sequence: CATTPESLSNQPQHF.